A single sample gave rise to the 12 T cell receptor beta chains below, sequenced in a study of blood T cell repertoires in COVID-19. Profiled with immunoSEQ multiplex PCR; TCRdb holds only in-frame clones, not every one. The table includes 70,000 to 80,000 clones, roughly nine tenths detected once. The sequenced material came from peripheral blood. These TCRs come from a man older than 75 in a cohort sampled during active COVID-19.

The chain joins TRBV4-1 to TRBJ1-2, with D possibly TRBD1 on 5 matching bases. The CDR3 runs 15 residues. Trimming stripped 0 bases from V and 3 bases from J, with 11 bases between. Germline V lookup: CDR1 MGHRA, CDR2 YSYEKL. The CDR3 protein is CASSQDPAGHYGYTF. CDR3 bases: TGCGCCAGCAGCCAAGATCCGGCAGGGCACTATGGCTACACCTTC.

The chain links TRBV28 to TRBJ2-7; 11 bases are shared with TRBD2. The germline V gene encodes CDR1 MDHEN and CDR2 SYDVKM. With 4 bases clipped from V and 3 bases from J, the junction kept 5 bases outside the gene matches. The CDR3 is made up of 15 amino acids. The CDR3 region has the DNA TGTGCCAGCAGTTCCCCTAGCGGGGGGCACTACGAGCAGTACGTC. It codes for CASSSPSGGHYEQYV.

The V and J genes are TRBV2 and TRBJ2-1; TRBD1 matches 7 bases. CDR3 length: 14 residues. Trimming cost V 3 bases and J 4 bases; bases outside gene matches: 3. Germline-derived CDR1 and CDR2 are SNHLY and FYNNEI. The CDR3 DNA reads TGTGCCAGCAGTGAGAGGGGGCCGTACAATGAGCAGTTCTTC. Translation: CASSERGPYNEQFF.

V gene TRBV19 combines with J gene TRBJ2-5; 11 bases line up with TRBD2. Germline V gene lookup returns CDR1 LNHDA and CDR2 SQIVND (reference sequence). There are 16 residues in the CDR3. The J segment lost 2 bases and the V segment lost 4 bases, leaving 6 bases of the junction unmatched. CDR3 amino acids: CASSTGTSGPQETQYF. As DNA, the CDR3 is TGTGCCAGTAGTACAGGGACTAGCGGACCTCAAGAGACCCAGTACTTC.

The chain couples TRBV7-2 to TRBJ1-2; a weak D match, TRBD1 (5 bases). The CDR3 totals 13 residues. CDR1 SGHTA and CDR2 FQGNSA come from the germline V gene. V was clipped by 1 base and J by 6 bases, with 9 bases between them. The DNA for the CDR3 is TGTGCCAGCAGCTTAGTTGCAGGGAATGGCTACACCTTC. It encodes CASSLVAGNGYTF.

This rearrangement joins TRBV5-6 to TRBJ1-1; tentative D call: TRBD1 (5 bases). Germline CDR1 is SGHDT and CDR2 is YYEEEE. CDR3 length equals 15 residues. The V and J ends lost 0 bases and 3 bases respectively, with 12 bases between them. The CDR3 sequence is CASSLGSRGYTEAFF. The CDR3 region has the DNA TGTGCCAGCAGCTTGGGGAGTAGGGGTTACACTGAAGCTTTCTTT.

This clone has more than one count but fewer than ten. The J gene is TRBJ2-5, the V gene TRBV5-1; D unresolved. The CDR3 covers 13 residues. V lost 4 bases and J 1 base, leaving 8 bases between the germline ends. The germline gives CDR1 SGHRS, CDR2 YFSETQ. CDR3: CASSPPLQETQYF. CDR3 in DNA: TGCGCCAGCAGCCCCCCCCTCCAAGAGACCCAGTACTTC.

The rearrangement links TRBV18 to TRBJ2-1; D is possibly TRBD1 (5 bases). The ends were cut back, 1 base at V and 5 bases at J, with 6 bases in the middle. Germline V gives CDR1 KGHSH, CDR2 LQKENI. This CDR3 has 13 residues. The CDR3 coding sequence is TGTGCCAGCTCACCACTGACAGACAATGAGCAGTTCTTC. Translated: CASSPLTDNEQFF.

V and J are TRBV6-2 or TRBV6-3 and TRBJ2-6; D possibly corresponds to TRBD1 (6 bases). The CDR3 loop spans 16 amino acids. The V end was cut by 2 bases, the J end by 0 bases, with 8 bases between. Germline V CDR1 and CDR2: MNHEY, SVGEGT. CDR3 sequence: CASSYRGGSGANVLTF. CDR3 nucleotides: TGTGCCAGCAGTTACCGAGGGGGCTCTGGGGCCAACGTCCTGACTTTC.

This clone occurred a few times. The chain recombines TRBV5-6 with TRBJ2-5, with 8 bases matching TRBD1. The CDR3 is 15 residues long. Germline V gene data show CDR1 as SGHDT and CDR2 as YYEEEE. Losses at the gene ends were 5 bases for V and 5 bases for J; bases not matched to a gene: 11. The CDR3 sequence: CASRGQGATRETQYF. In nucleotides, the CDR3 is TGTGCCAGCAGGGGGCAGGGGGCCACCCGGGAGACCCAGTACTTC.

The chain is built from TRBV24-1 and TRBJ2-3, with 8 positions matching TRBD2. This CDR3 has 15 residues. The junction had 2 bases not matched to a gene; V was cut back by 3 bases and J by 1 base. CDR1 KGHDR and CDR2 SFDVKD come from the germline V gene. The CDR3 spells CATSDPAGGTDTQYF. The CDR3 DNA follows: TGTGCCACCAGTGATCCAGCGGGGGGCACAGATACGCAGTATTTT.

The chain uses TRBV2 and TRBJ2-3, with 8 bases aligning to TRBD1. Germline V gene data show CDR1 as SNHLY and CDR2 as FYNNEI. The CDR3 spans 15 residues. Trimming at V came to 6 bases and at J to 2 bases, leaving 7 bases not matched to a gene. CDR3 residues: CASRDRGSPTDTQYF. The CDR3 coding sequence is TGTGCCAGCAGAGACAGGGGTTCCCCCACAGATACGCAGTATTTT. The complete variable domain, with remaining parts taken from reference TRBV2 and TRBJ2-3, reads EPEVTQTPSHQVTQMGQEVILRCVPISNHLYFYWYRQILGQKVEFLVSFYNNEISEKSEIFDDQFSVERPDGSNFTLKIRSTKLEDSAMYFCASRDRGSPTDTQYFGPGTRLTVL.